This T cell receptor beta chain was retrieved from a study of blood T cell repertoires in COVID-19. The CDR3 runs to 14 residues. The V gene's germline CDR1 is MNHEY and CDR2 SVGAGI. Trimming took 6 bases from V and 8 from J, leaving 19 bases between them. Profiling relied on immunoSEQ multiplex PCR, and the TCRdb table lists in-frame clones only, not all of them. The table lists 200,000 to 300,000 clones, just under 85% of them singletons. Sequencing was carried out using peripheral blood. The sequence was collected from a woman aged 80 or over with acute or convalescent COVID-19. The chain joins TRBV6-5 to TRBJ1-2, with D tentatively TRBD1 (5 bases). The CDR3 region is CASRTWGLQPGYTF. In DNA, the CDR3 is TGTGCCAGCAGGACGTGGGGCCTTCAGCCGGGCTACACCTTC.